This entry is about one T cell receptor (beta chain). The authors' processing: Estimated nucleated cell counts came from reference gene primer amplification. Libraries were prepared by immunoSEQ multiplex PCR; TCRdb keeps only in-frame clonotypes and omits some of them. That table supplies the V and J calls and clone size; D and trimming were determined from the DNA. The table has 150,000 to 200,000 clones, roughly 78% seen once. These data originate in a study of blood T cell repertoires in COVID-19. Turning to the study itself: The United States, Italy and Spain provided the acute and convalescent COVID-19 samples. T cells, B-cell-depleted T cells, or PBMCs supplied cDNA or gDNA.

This CDR3 is built from 14 residues. CDR1 is ENHRY and CDR2 is SYGVKD in the germline V gene. The TCR comes from an elderly woman with active or convalescent COVID-19. This sequence joins TRBV10-3 and TRBJ2-7, with 9 bases fitting TRBD1. The DNA matches TRBJ2-1 better at its end, which makes the J call doubtful. The sample consisted of peripheral blood. CDR3 sequence: CAISGTGTRHEQFF. Here the CDR3 DNA reads TGTGCCATCAGCGGGACAGGGACCCGCCATGAGCAGTTCTTC.